This T cell receptor beta chain was documented in a study of neurological immune-mediated disorders. Notes on the study in general: TCR clonal expansion peaked in HTLV-1-associated myelopathy patients and was lowest in multiple sclerosis patients.

Trimming cost V 5 bases and J 1 base, with 5 bases left between them. This CDR3 has 11 amino acids. Germline V gene data show CDR1 as SQVTM and CDR2 as ANQGSEA. Synthesis of cDNA was carried out by template-switch 5'RACE. The reaction used 10-nucleotide random UMIs. In each sequencing run, over 200 million TCR-beta sequences were generated from 15-18 subjects. One entry per CDR3 protein, called by TCRdb with MiXCR from the 5' RACE reads. Among under 70,000 distinct CDR3 sequences listed, approximately 3.6% were seen once. Unsorted libraries used 2 million PBMCs kept at -80 degrees C. This clonotype has at least ten counts. The antigen remains undetermined.

The J gene is TRBJ1-1, the V gene TRBV29-1, with D hard to call. This receptor was identified in an older woman with multiple sclerosis. Specimen: PBMCs. The CDR3 is CSVRQNTEAFF. DNA for the CDR3: TGCAGCGTTCGCCAGAACACTGAAGCTTTCTTT. The full variable domain, completed using reference TRBV29-1 and TRBJ1-1, is SAVISQKPSRDICQRGTSLTIQCQVDSQVTMMFWYRQQPGQSLTLIATANQGSEATYESGFVIDKFPISRPNLTFSTLTVSNMSPEDSSIYLCSVRQNTEAFFGQGTRLTVV.